This T cell receptor (beta chain) was retrieved from a study of cytomegalovirus exposure and HLA in healthy donors. Study-level results: For most TCR sequences rarity was the rule, although some public TCRs occurred in many donors.

Note on this clone: The target antigen is unknown.

The germline V and J ends were trimmed by 5 bases and 5 bases, with 9 bases remaining between them. The CDR3 covers 13 residues. Germline assignment: CDR1 SEHNR and CDR2 FQNEAQ (reference sequence). The study ran its PCR with 60 Vbeta and 13 Jbeta primers. TCRdb keeps only in-frame clones here, not all; method: immunoSEQ multiplex PCR. The data hold some 200,000 clones, with around 83% observed a single time. The V call is TRBV7-9, the J call TRBJ2-2; unclear D gene. The sequence was collected from a woman aged 18-35 years in good health and CMV-seronegative. The sequencing sample was made of PBMCs. The chain's CDR3 is CASSPAGTGELFF. The CDR3 coding sequence is TGTGCCAGCAGCCCAGCCGGGACCGGGGAGCTGTTTTTT.